What follows is one T cell receptor (beta chain) and its context. This clone may be a read error of a much larger clone one base away. Indicated time point: newly diagnosed GD, antithyroid drugs for less than 3 months. Extracted RNA from PBMCs served as the source of the TCR library. This specimen belongs to a study of regulatory T cells in long-lasting Graves disease. With iRepertoire HTBI primers and Arm-PCR of CDR3 regions, TCR beta libraries were built. In the study's own analysis: From all samples, identification returned 11 to 15 TRBJ and 60 to 80 TRBV segments. TCRdb re-called the multiplex PCR reads through MiXCR, storing one row per CDR3 protein. TCRdb, not the authors, supplied the V and J calls. The sample records 350,000 to 550,000 distinct CDR3 sequences, 16% being singletons. This CDR3 region has 15 residues. Germline V lookup: CDR1 SEHNR, CDR2 FQNEAQ (reference sequence). The data were also submitted as part of a second study, on T cells in Graves' hyperthyroidism and ophthalmopathy.

The V and J genes are TRBV7-9 and TRBJ2-2; 11 bases line up with TRBD2. This receptor was obtained from a woman between 18 and 30 years old with Graves disease. Here the sequenced sample was peripheral blood mononuclear cells (PBMCs), taken at new diagnosis, from a patient treated with antithyroid drugs. The CDR3 coding sequence is TGTGCCAGCAGATCGGGACTAGCGGTTACCGGGGAGCCGTTTTTT. Protein product: CASRSGLAVTGEPFF.